The next 24 T cell receptor beta chains were all read from a single sample in a study of beta chain features in type 1 diabetes. Points from the study as a whole: Type 1 diabetes patients had moderately but significantly shorter TCRB CDR3s in all four CD4+ subsets.

No cognate antigen is known for these TCRs. TCRB transcripts that were expressed got sequenced, as all of the isolated RNA had been reverse transcribed. Some clones are missing from TCRdb's copy, which holds only in-frame ones; the method was immunoSEQ multiplex PCR. The table lists some 700,000 clones, around an eighth of them singletons, with approximately 0.021% in the top ten. Sequencing was performed on naive CD4+ T cells from blood. The receptor set was obtained from a man aged 18-30 years with type 1 diabetes.

Concerning this clone: Different DNA sequences within this sample yield the same CDR3. This sequence joins TRBV5-1 and TRBJ2-5, with 7 positions matching TRBD1. The germline gives CDR1 SGHRS, CDR2 YFSETQ. This CDR3 has 14 amino acids. V gave up 3 bases and J gave up 1 base; unmatched junction bases: 3. This chain's CDR3 is CASSSYRGQETQYF. The CDR3 nucleotides are TGCGCCAGCAGCTCCTACAGGGGCCAAGAGACCCAGTACTTC.

The rearrangement links TRBV7-9 to TRBJ1-4; D remains unclear. CDR1 and CDR2 (germline): SEHNR, FQNEAQ (reference sequence). Trimming cost V 5 bases and J 8 bases, with 12 bases left between them. The CDR3 totals 13 residues. CDR3 nucleotides: TGTGCCAGCAGCCTCCCCCCCTCAGAAAAACTGTTTTTT. It specifies CASSLPPSEKLFF.

The chain combines TRBV15 with TRBJ1-1; TRBD1 aligns across 8 bases. Germline lookup yields CDR1 LNHNV and CDR2 YYDKDF (reference sequence). The CDR3 totals 16 residues. With V trimmed by 2 bases and J by 2 bases, 7 bases remained unmatched. For the CDR3, the DNA is TGTGCCACCAGCAGATCCAGGGGGACAGGAAACACTGAAGCTTTCTTT. Its translation is CATSRSRGTGNTEAFF.

This clone was observed a handful of times. This could be a read error, since a much larger clone is one nucleotide away. The chain uses TRBV7-2 and TRBJ1-1; D is undetermined. V dropped 2 bases and J dropped 3 bases, with 1 base sitting between them. There are 11 residues in the CDR3. CDR1 and CDR2 from the germline V gene are SGHTA and FQGNSA. The CDR3: CASSLHTEAFF. The CDR3, as DNA: TGTGCCAGCAGCTTACACACTGAAGCTTTCTTT.

This clone appeared a single time. The V and J genes are TRBV2 and TRBJ2-5, with D possibly being TRBD1 or TRBD2 (5 bases each). The germline CDR1 and CDR2 sequences are SNHLY and FYNNEI. The CDR3 sequence is 15 residues long. V dropped 5 bases and J dropped 6 bases, with 19 bases sitting between them. CDR3 DNA sequence: TGTGCCAGCAGTCCCGGGACGTCGAGGGTCCAGACCCAGTACTTC. Translated: CASSPGTSRVQTQYF.

This clone was detected a few times. V and J are TRBV7-9 and TRBJ1-5; a possible D gene is TRBD1 (6 bases). Germline-derived CDR1 and CDR2 are SEHNR and FQNEAQ (reference sequence). This CDR3 region has 15 residues. The V and J ends lost 1 base and 0 bases respectively, with 7 bases between them. CDR3 protein: CASSLGTDSNQPQHF. CDR3 nucleotides: TGTGCCAGCAGCTTAGGGACAGATAGCAATCAGCCCCAGCATTTT.

V gene TRBV18 combines with J gene TRBJ1-1; unclear D gene. The CDR3 extends over 13 amino acids. Trimming removed 2 bases at V and 1 base at J, with 5 bases between. Germline V lookup: CDR1 KGHSH, CDR2 LQKENI. CDR3 DNA sequence: TGTGCCAGCTCACCATCCGCGAACACTGAAGCTTTCTTT. This gives the protein CASSPSANTEAFF. The full variable domain, its missing parts supplied by reference TRBV18 and TRBJ1-1, is NAGVMQNPRHLVRRRGQEARLRCSPMKGHSHVYWYRQLPEEGLKFMVYLQKENIIDESGMPKERFSAEFPKEGPSILRIQQVVRGDSAAYFCASSPSANTEAFFGQGTRLTVV.

This clone was detected a few times. The rearrangement links TRBV2 to TRBJ2-1; tentatively, D is TRBD2 (5 bases). The germline gives CDR1 SNHLY, CDR2 FYNNEI. This CDR3 contains 12 residues. Deletions cut 6 bases from V and 3 bases from J, with 6 bases between. The CDR3 reads CASRADYNEQFF. The CDR3 bases are TGTGCCAGCAGAGCGGACTACAATGAGCAGTTCTTC.

This chain joins TRBV30 and TRBJ1-1; D remains unclear. Trimming cost V 0 bases and J 1 base, with 9 bases left between them. This CDR3 is built from 14 residues. CDR1 is GTSNPN and CDR2 is SVGIG in the germline V gene (reference sequence). The CDR3 sequence is CAWSVQKPNTEAFF. CDR3 DNA: TGTGCCTGGAGTGTACAGAAACCGAACACTGAAGCTTTCTTT.

This chain connects TRBV6-1 to TRBJ2-5; 9 bases match TRBD2. With V trimmed by 6 bases and J by 5 bases, 4 bases remained unmatched. The CDR3 spans 13 residues. Germline V gene data show CDR1 as MNHNS and CDR2 as SASEGT. CDR3 DNA sequence: TGTGCCAGCAGAACAGGACTAGCGGAGACCCAGTACTTC. Amino acid sequence: CASRTGLAETQYF.

This clone was counted once. This chain's CDR3 is CASSLRGSSTDTQYF. CDR3 nucleotides: TGTGCCAGCAGCTTAAGGGGTTCTAGCACAGATACGCAGTATTTT. This chain uses TRBV7-3 with TRBJ2-3; no definite D call. This CDR3 is built from 15 residues. From germline, CDR1 is SGHTA and CDR2 FQGTGA. V dropped 1 base and J dropped 0 bases, with 8 bases sitting between them. The full variable domain, its missing parts supplied by reference TRBV7-3 and TRBJ2-3, is GAGVSQTPSNKVTEKGKYVELRCDPISGHTALYWYRQSLGQGPEFLIYFQGTGAADDSGLPNDRFFAVRPEGSVSTLKIQRTERGDSAVYLCASSLRGSSTDTQYFGPGTRLTVL.

The sample holds a few counts of this clone. V usage is TRBV10-3 and J usage is TRBJ1-1; 7 bases match TRBD1. The CDR3 sequence is 15 residues long. Germline V gene lookup returns CDR1 ENHRY and CDR2 SYGVKD. Trimming took 2 bases from V and 10 from J; bases not matched to a gene: 13. CDR3 in amino acids: CAISERQGEHLSAFF. The CDR3 DNA follows: TGTGCCATCAGTGAGCGACAGGGAGAGCATCTGTCAGCTTTCTTT.

In its sample, this clone was seen a few times. The gene calls are TRBV30 and TRBJ2-7, with 7 bases aligning to TRBD1. Trimming at V came to 3 bases and at J to 3 bases, leaving 5 bases not matched to a gene. Germline loops: CDR1 GTSNPN, CDR2 SVGIG (reference sequence). The CDR3 runs 13 residues. The CDR3 spells CAWRISGGYEQYF. The CDR3 DNA sequence: TGTGCCTGGAGGATCTCAGGGGGCTACGAGCAGTACTTC.

This clone has more than one count but fewer than ten. The chain has TRBV6-5 and TRBJ1-2; possible D gene TRBD1, 5 bases. CDR3 length: 13 amino acids. Trimming removed 2 bases from V and 4 bases from J, with 8 bases in between. Looked up from germline, CDR1 is MNHEY and CDR2 is SVGAGI. CDR3 amino acids: CASSYQGIYGYTF. The CDR3, as DNA: TGTGCCAGCAGTTACCAGGGAATCTATGGCTACACCTTC.

The table lists this clone with a few counts. The CDR3 DNA reads TGTGCCAGCTCACCATTCGGGATAGGGGAGACCCAGTACTTC. Protein: CASSPFGIGETQYF. This rearrangement joins TRBV18 to TRBJ2-5; D is perhaps TRBD2 (5 bases). Germline CDR1 is KGHSH and CDR2 is LQKENI. The ends were cut back, 2 bases at V and 5 bases at J, with 12 bases in the middle. CDR3 size: 14 residues.

This clone was seen only a few times. Different DNA sequences within this sample yield the same CDR3. This sequence joins TRBV4-1 and TRBJ1-2; unclear D gene. CDR3 length: 14 residues. Germline CDR1 is MGHRA and CDR2 is YSYEKL. Deletions cut 1 base from V and 2 bases from J, with 8 bases between. The CDR3 region has the DNA TGCGCCAGCAGCCAAGCCGGGGTAAACTATGGCTACACCTTC. Protein sequence: CASSQAGVNYGYTF.

The genes are TRBV27 and TRBJ2-1, with TRBD1 matching over 8 bases. The ends lost 3 bases at V and 6 bases at J; junction bases unmatched: 7. CDR3 size: 15 residues. CDR1 is MNHEY and CDR2 is SMNVEV in the germline V gene (reference sequence). The CDR3 DNA is TGTGCCAGCAGTTTTATAGGACAGGGCATCAATGAGCAGTTCTTC. Translating it yields CASSFIGQGINEQFF.

The chain employs TRBV4-2 and TRBJ2-1; 7 bases agree with TRBD2. Germline V gives CDR1 LGHNA, CDR2 YNFKEQ. The CDR3 extends over 14 amino acids. Trimming removed 0 bases from V and 10 bases from J; junction bases left unmatched: 6. CDR3: CASSQDGEGREQFF. The CDR3 DNA sequence: TGTGCCAGCAGCCAAGACGGGGAGGGACGGGAGCAGTTCTTC.

To note about this clone: This same CDR3 is encoded by further DNA sequences in the sample. The chain is built from TRBV18 and TRBJ1-5, with D uncertain. The CDR3 runs 15 residues. The germline V gene has CDR1 KGHSH and CDR2 LQKENI. The V end lost 6 bases, the J end lost 1 base, and 13 bases lay between the germline ends. CDR3 in DNA: TGTGCCAGCTCCCCCACGGGCAGCAGCAATCAGCCCCAGCATTTT. This translates into CASSPTGSSNQPQHF.

V and J are TRBV29-1 and TRBJ2-1; no clear D. CDR1 SQVTM and CDR2 ANQGSEA come from the germline V gene. CDR3 length: 13 residues. CDR3 region: CTYGRELGDEQFF. The CDR3, as DNA: TGCACCTACGGGCGTGAGCTTGGGGATGAGCAGTTCTTC.

This rearrangement joins TRBV27 to TRBJ1-2, with D possibly matching TRBD1 (5 bases). The CDR3 is 14 amino acids. Trimming removed 4 bases at V and 4 bases at J, with 13 bases between. The germline CDR1 and CDR2 sequences are MNHEY and SMNVEV (reference sequence). CDR3 amino acids: CASSSTGWGYGYTF. The CDR3 nucleotides read TGTGCCAGCAGTTCTACAGGCTGGGGCTATGGCTACACCTTC.

CDR3 nucleotide sequence: TGTGCCAGCAGTCTCCCCCTCTCGGAGGGCCTCGAGCAGTACTTC. It is translated as CASSLPLSEGLEQYF. J is TRBJ2-7 and V is TRBV2; D possibly corresponds to TRBD2 (6 bases). CDR3 length: 15 amino acids. Germline values: CDR1 SNHLY, CDR2 FYNNEI. V dropped 5 bases and J dropped 6 bases, with 20 bases sitting between them.

This clone appeared a few times. V and J are TRBV2 and TRBJ2-5, with 11 positions matching TRBD2. The CDR3 spans 16 residues. The V gene end was trimmed by 6 bases and the J gene end by 7 bases; junction bases not matched to a gene: 13. Germline assignment: CDR1 SNHLY and CDR2 FYNNEI. The CDR3 coding sequence is TGTGCCAGCAGGGAACGACTAGCGGGGTTACGAGCGACCCAGTACTTC. Translation: CASRERLAGLRATQYF. Full variable domain (rest looked up from reference TRBV2 and TRBJ2-5): EPEVTQTPSHQVTQMGQEVILRCVPISNHLYFYWYRQILGQKVEFLVSFYNNEISEKSEIFDDQFSVERPDGSNFTLKIRSTKLEDSAMYFCASRERLAGLRATQYFGPGTRLLVL.

This clone was counted between two and nine times. The chain couples TRBV4-2 to TRBJ2-3, with 9 bases fitting TRBD1. The CDR3 covers 16 residues. Trimming at V came to 1 base and at J to 0 bases, leaving 2 bases not matched to a gene. Per germline, CDR1 LGHNA and CDR2 YNFKEQ. CDR3 sequence (DNA): TGTGCCAGCAGCCAAGGGACAGGGGCCAGCACAGATACGCAGTATTTT. Translating it yields CASSQGTGASTDTQYF.